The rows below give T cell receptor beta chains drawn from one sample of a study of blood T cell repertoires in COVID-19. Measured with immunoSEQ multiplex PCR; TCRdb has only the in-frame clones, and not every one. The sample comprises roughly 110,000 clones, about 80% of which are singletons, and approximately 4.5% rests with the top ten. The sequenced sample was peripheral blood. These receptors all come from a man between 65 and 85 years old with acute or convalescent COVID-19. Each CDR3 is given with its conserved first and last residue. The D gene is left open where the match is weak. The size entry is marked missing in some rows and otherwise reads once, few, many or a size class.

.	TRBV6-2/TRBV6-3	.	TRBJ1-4	CASSSSTGGGEKLFF	.
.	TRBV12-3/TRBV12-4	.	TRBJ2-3	CASSSGPTDTQYF	TGTGCCAGCAGTAGCGGGCCCACAGATACGCAGTATTTT
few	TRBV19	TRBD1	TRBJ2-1	CASSIIGQGMTLNEQFF	TGTGCCAGTAGTATTATCGGACAGGGTATGACGCTCAATGAGCAGTTCTTC
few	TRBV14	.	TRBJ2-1	CASSQDLGGTSEQFF	TGTGCCAGCAGCCAAGATCTTGGAGGGACCAGTGAGCAGTTCTTC
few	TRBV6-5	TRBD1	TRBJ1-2	CASRPGQGLSGYTF	TGTGCCAGCAGGCCGGGACAGGGGTTGAGTGGCTACACCTTC
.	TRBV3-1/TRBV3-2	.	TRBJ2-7	CASSQDLHEQYF	TGTGCCAGCAGCCAAGATCTCCACGAGCAGTACTTC
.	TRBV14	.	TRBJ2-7	CASSQNASPSYEQYF	TGTGCCAGCAGCCAAAATGCGTCCCCCTCCTACGAGCAGTACTTC
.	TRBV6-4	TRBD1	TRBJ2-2	CASSGQGFGSGELFF	TGTGCCAGTTCCGGACAGGGCTTTGGATCCGGGGAGCTGTTTTTT
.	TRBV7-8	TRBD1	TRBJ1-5	CASSSGQGANQPQHF	TGTGCCAGCAGCTCGGGACAGGGGGCTAATCAGCCCCAGCATTTT
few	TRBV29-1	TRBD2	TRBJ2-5	CSAPGLAGGRSAQETQYF	TGCAGCGCACCGGGACTAGCGGGGGGGCGATCCGCCCAAGAGACCCAGTACTTC
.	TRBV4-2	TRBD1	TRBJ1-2	CASSQEGAGGKAGYTF	TGTGCCAGCAGCCAAGAGGGGGCAGGGGGCAAAGCTGGCTACACCTTC
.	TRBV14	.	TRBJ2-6	CASSLDSRSGANVLTF	TGTGCCAGCAGCCTTGACTCACGCTCTGGGGCCAACGTCCTGACTTTC
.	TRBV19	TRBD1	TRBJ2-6	CASSILTGGSGANVLTF	TGTGCCAGTAGTATCCTTACAGGGGGCTCTGGGGCCAACGTCCTGACTTTC
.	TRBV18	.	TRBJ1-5	CASSPRGGNQPQHF	TGTGCCAGCTCACCTCGCGGTGGCAATCAGCCCCAGCATTTT
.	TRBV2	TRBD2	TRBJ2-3	CAGRAGESTDTQYF	TGTGCCGGGAGAGCGGGGGAGAGCACAGATACGCAGTATTTT
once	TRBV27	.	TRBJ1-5	CASSLRQGYQPQHF	TGTGCCAGCAGTTTAAGGCAGGGCTATCAGCCCCAGCATTTT
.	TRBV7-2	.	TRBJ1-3	CASSPQVVSGNTIYF	TGTGCCAGCAGCCCACAGGTAGTCTCTGGAAACACCATATATTTT
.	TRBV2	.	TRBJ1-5	CASSSGYNQPQHF	TGTGCCAGCAGTTCAGGGTACAATCAGCCCCAGCATTTT
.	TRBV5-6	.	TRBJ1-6	CASSVPGSGGSPLHF	TGTGCCAGCAGCGTCCCGGGTTCAGGAGGTTCACCCCTCCACTTT
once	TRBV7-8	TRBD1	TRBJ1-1	CASSSPPGGLGEAFF	TGTGCCAGCAGCTCTCCTCCAGGGGGATTGGGTGAAGCTTTCTTT
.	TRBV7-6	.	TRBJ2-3	CASSLSEGPQDTQYF	TGTGCCAGCAGCTTGTCGGAGGGTCCACAAGATACGCAGTATTTT
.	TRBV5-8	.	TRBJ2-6	CASRLVSGANVLTF	TGTGCCAGCAGACTAGTCTCTGGGGCCAACGTCCTGACTTTC
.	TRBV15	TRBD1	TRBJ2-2	CATSREPQGGTNTGELFF	TGTGCCACCAGCAGAGAGCCACAGGGGGGCACGAACACCGGGGAGCTGTTTTTT
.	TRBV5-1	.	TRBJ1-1	CASSVHSGLSMNTEAFF	TGCGCCAGCAGCGTCCACTCAGGGCTTTCTATGAACACTGAAGCTTTCTTT
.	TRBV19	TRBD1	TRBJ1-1	CAAVDRDTSEAFF	TGTGCCGCGGTGGACAGGGATACGTCTGAAGCTTTCTTT
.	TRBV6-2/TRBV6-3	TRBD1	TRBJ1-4	CASSVQGQGLREKLFF	TGTGCCAGCAGCGTCCAGGGACAGGGTCTCCGGGAAAAACTGTTTTTT
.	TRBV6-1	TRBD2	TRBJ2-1	CASSEALAGGHEQFF	TGTGCCAGCAGTGAAGCACTAGCGGGGGGGCATGAGCAGTTCTTC
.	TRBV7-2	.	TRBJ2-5	CASSLPGPQETQYF	TGTGCCAGCAGCTTACCAGGCCCCCAAGAGACCCAGTACTTC
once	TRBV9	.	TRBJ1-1	CASSVAEGRGEAFF	TGTGCCAGCAGCGTAGCTGAAGGTAGGGGTGAAGCTTTCTTT
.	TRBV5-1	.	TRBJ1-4	CASSWGPGDEKLFF	TGCGCCAGCAGCTGGGGCCCGGGGGATGAAAAACTGTTTTTT
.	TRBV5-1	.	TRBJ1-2	CASSLEGLGVYGYTF	TGCGCCAGCAGCTTGGAGGGACTCGGGGTCTATGGCTACACCTTC
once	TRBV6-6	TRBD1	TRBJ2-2	CASSPQGAVNTGELFF	TGTGCCAGCAGTCCCCAGGGGGCCGTGAACACCGGGGAGCTGTTTTTT
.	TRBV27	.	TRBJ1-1	CASSTMNTEAFF	TGTGCCAGCAGTACAATGAACACTGAAGCTTTCTTT
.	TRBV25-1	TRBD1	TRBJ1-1	CASSEEAGGLNRLGAFF	TGTGCCAGCAGTGAGGAGGCAGGGGGTCTTAATCGGTTGGGAGCTTTCTTT
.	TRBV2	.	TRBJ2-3	CASSVTRTRTDTQYF	TGTGCCAGCAGTGTGACTAGGACAAGAACAGATACGCAGTATTTT
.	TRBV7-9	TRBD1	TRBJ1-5	CASSLALGQGDYWNQPQHF	TGTGCCAGCAGCTTAGCGCTCGGACAGGGGGATTATTGGAATCAGCCCCAGCATTTT
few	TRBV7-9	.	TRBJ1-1	CASSPGTGVQLNTEAFF	TGTGCCAGCAGCCCCGGTACGGGAGTTCAGCTGAACACTGAAGCTTTCTTT
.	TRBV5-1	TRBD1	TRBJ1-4	CASSLAPGTGDEKLFF	TGCGCCAGCAGCTTGGCCCCCGGGACAGGGGATGAAAAACTGTTTTTT
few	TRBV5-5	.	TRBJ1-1	CASSLDTSTEAFF	TGTGCCAGCAGCTTGGATACTAGCACTGAAGCTTTCTTT
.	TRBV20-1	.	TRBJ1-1	CSASGQGSMNTEAFF	TGCAGTGCTAGTGGGCAGGGTTCCATGAACACTGAAGCTTTCTTT
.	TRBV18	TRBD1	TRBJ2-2	CASSQPGQGLNTGELFF	TGTGCCAGCTCACAGCCGGGACAGGGGTTAAACACCGGGGAGCTGTTTTTT
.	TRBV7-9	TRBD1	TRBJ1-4	CASSKGDSNEKLFF	TGTGCCAGCAGCAAGGGGGACAGTAATGAAAAACTGTTTTTT
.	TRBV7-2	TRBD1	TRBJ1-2	CASGQGAQYYGYTF	TGTGCCAGCGGGCAGGGGGCGCAGTATTATGGCTACACCTTC
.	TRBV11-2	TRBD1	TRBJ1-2	CASNRDRGLYGYTF	TGTGCCAGCAACCGGGACAGGGGGTTGTATGGCTACACCTTC
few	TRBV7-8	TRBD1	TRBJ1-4	CASSATGGSGEKLFF	TGTGCCAGCAGCGCTACAGGGGGTTCAGGTGAAAAACTGTTTTTT
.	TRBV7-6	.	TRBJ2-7	CASSLLGDQGKQYF	TGTGCCAGCAGCCTACTAGGGGACCAGGGGAAGCAGTACTTC
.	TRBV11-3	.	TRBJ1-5	CASSMPSRGIYSNQPQHF	TGTGCCAGCAGTATGCCTAGTAGGGGAATTTATAGCAATCAGCCCCAGCATTTT
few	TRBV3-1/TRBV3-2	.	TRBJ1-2	CASSQDRGDGYTF	TGTGCCAGCAGCCAAGACAGGGGAGATGGCTACACCTTC
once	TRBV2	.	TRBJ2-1	CASIPDKYNEQFF	TGTGCCAGCATTCCCGACAAGTACAATGAGCAGTTCTTC
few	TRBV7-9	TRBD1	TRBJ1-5	CASSLGTGMEMGNQPQHF	TGTGCCAGCAGCTTAGGGACAGGGATGGAAATGGGGAATCAGCCCCAGCATTTT
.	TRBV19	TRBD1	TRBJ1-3	CASSSAQGIFSGNTIYF	TGTGCCAGCTCCTCGGCACAGGGGATCTTCTCTGGAAACACCATATATTTT
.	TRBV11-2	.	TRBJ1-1	CASSLKVGGNTEAFF	TGTGCCAGCAGCTTAAAGGTGGGGGGGAACACTGAAGCTTTCTTT
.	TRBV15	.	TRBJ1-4	CATSRGDGRNEKLFF	TGTGCCACCAGCAGAGGGGACGGGAGGAATGAAAAACTGTTTTTT
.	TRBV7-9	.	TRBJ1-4	CASSSTASGNEKLFF	TGTGCCAGCAGCTCAACAGCCTCCGGTAATGAAAAACTGTTTTTT
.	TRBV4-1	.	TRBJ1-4	CASSQGPGSTNEKLFF	TGCGCCAGCAGCCAAGGACCAGGTTCAACTAATGAAAAACTGTTTTTT
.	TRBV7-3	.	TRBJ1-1	CASSLRAGFTEAFF	TGTGCCAGCAGCCTAAGGGCGGGCTTCACTGAAGCTTTCTTT
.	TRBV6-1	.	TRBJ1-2	CASSELGDANYGYTF	TGTGCCAGCAGTGAATTGGGAGATGCTAACTATGGCTACACCTTC
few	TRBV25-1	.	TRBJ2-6	CASSEPGAGANVLTF	TGTGCCAGCAGTGAACCCGGGGCTGGGGCCAACGTCCTGACTTTC
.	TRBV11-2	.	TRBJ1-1	CASSLELGRKETEAFF	TGTGCCAGCAGCTTAGAGTTGGGGCGCAAGGAGACTGAAGCTTTCTTT
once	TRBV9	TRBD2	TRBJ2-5	CASSVEERGGFETQYF	TGTGCCAGCAGCGTAGAAGAGCGGGGGGGCTTTGAGACCCAGTACTTC